Given below is one T cell receptor (beta chain) in context. Its cognate antigen is unknown. These data are taken from a study of CD8+CD57+ T cells in acquired aplastic anemia. Study findings and constraints: Patients and controls were found to share 25 to 35 CD8+ CDR3 sequences.

This CDR3 contains 14 residues. Germline V gene lookup returns CDR1 SQVTM and CDR2 ANQGSEA. Genomic DNA constituted the template upon which TCR beta VDJ and CDR3 profiling was performed. TCRdb used MiXCR to reprocess the reads, holding one entry per CDR3 protein. There are about 400,000 distinct CDR3 sequences in the sample; roughly 64% occur only once, and 3% to 4.5% lies in the top ten. The chain is built from TRBV29-1 and TRBJ2-7; D ambiguous. The DNA end is a closer match to TRBJ2-1, so the J assignment may be wrong. The sample was sorted CD4+, CD8+, or CD8+CD57+ T cells (not recorded which) from PBMCs. This TCR was sampled from a human donor in good health, serving as a control. DNA of the CDR3: TGCAGCGTTGACTGCGCCGCGACCTACAATGAGCAGTTCTTC. It translates to CSVDCAATYNEQFF.